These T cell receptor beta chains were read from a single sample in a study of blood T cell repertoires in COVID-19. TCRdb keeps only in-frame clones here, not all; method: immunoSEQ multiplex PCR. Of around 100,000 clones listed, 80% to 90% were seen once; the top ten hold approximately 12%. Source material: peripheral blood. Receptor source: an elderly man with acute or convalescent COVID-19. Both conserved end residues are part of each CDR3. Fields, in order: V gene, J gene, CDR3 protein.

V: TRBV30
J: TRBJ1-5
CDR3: CAWKRGGGESGQPQHF

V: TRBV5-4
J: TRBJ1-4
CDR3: CASGLGGATNEKLFF

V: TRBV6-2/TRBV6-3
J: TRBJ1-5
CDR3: CASSYLGQGQQPQHF

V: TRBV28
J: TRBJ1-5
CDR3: CASIGGQGLPQPQHF

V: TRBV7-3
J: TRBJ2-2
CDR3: CASSLRPGTENTGELFF

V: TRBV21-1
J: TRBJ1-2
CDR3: CASSGGLERGYTF

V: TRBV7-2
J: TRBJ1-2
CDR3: CASSLTQGDYGYTF

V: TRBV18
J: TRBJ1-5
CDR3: CASSLTRGTGTSQPQHF

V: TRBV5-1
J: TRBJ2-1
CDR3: CASSLDRDSYNEQFF

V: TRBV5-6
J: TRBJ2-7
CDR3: CASSFDRGDYEQYF

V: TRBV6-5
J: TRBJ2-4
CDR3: CASSLSGSKNIQYF

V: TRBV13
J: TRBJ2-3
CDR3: CASSLRVTSGGSADTQYF

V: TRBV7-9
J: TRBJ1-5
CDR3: CASSPAREDRQPQHF

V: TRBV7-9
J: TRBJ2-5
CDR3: CASSLTGGDQETQYF